This TCR beta chain was sequenced for a study of OX40 agonist ivuxolimab in advanced cancers. Across the study: Therapy given before enrollment (anti-PD-1, anti-PD-L1 or anti-CTLA-4) was allowed, and roughly 41% had some.

Libraries were prepared by immunoSEQ multiplex PCR; TCRdb keeps only in-frame clonotypes and omits some of them. Of 53,000 or so clones in the sample, roughly 84% were seen once. Note on this clone: Its target is unknown.

CDR3 length: 14 residues. The germline V gene encodes CDR1 MNHNS and CDR2 SASEGT. V lost 7 bases and J lost 6; bases outside the gene matches: 7. Study-wide points: Clonal expansion by week 6 occurred in CD4+ and CD8+ blood T cells (at 0.1 to 3.0 mg/kg).

The sequences come from CD4+ or CD8+ T cells sorted from blood, collected in a trial of the OX40 agonist ivuxolimab. This receptor was taken from an adult with an advanced solid tumor such as melanoma, head and neck, liver or kidney cancer. The chain recombines TRBV6-1 with TRBJ2-7; 12 nucleotides agree with TRBD1. This CDR3 is CASMRGTGGREQYF. CDR3 DNA: TGTGCCAGCATGCGGGGGACAGGGGGCCGCGAGCAGTACTTC.